The 5 T cell receptor beta chains in this list originate from one sample, sequenced in a study of spatial heterogeneity in lung cancer. The sample's time point: sample taken at primary tumor resection. Unsorted tumor, nontumor lung tissue or cryopreserved PBMC supplied the whole RNA. Each CDR3 protein is one row after TCRdb ran MiXCR on the 5' RACE reads. The sample consists of more than 65,000 distinct CDR3 sequences, roughly an eighth of them appearing once. Here the sequenced sample was PBMCs, taken at surgery. The receptors shown here come from a male donor with early-stage non-small cell lung cancer.

This clonotype was found a few times. V and J are TRBV5-5 and TRBJ2-1; no firm D call. CDR3 length equals 12 residues. Trimming removed 2 bases from V and 4 bases from J, with 4 bases in between. Germline lookup yields CDR1 SGHKS and CDR2 YYEKEE (reference sequence). The CDR3 sequence: CASSFEYNEQFF. The CDR3 DNA is TGTGCCAGCAGCTTTGAGTACAATGAGCAGTTCTTC.

The chain combines TRBV5-6 with TRBJ2-3; TRBD1 might be the D (6 bases). Trimming removed 2 bases from V and 2 bases from J, with 9 bases in between. Germline assignment: CDR1 SGHDT and CDR2 YYEEEE. This CDR3 contains 14 residues. CDR3 region: CASSFDRPTDTQYF. For the CDR3, the DNA is TGTGCCAGCAGCTTCGACAGGCCCACAGATACGCAGTATTTT.

V gene TRBV6-1 combines with J gene TRBJ1-5, with D unresolved. This CDR3 is built from 13 residues. Germline CDR1 is MNHNS and CDR2 is SASEGT. With 7 bases removed from V and 1 base from J, the gap between germline ends came to 8 bases. The CDR3 loop is CASMEGSNQPQHF. The CDR3 DNA reads TGTGCCAGCATGGAAGGGAGCAATCAGCCCCAGCATTTT.

A remark on this clonotype: This may come from a read error, since a much larger clone is one base off. The J gene is TRBJ1-5, the V gene TRBV2; D gene uncertain. CDR1 is SNHLY, CDR2 FYNNEI, per germline. The CDR3 sequence is 12 residues long. The CDR3 reads CVSSPYGRPQHF. The CDR3 DNA reads as TGTGTCAGCAGTCCCTATGGGAGACCCCAGCATTTT.

This clonotype was seen only a few times. This chain connects TRBV24-1 to TRBJ2-3, with 10 bases identical to TRBD1. The V gene end was trimmed by 5 bases and the J gene end by 5 bases; junction bases not matched to a gene: 15. The CDR3 is 18 amino acids. Germline-derived CDR1 and CDR2 are KGHDR and SFDVKD. CDR3 in DNA: TGTGCCACCAGTGCGATAACTATCGGGACAGGGGCCGGAGATACGCAGTATTTT. This translates into CATSAITIGTGAGDTQYF.